This T cell receptor beta chain was retrieved from a study of blood T cell repertoires in COVID-19. Background on the study: Both acute and convalescent COVID-19 samples were obtained from the United States, Italy and Spain. The cDNA or gDNA used as material had been derived from T cells, B-cell-depleted T cells, or PBMCs.

The CDR3 contains 15 residues. V lost 0 bases and J 0 bases, leaving 7 bases between the germline ends. The germline gives CDR1 MGHRA, CDR2 YSYEKL. How the authors handled the data: Using reference gene primer amplification, nucleated cell counts were estimated. Sequencing used immunoSEQ multiplex PCR; TCRdb keeps in-frame clones, though not all of them. V and J calls and clone size are as listed in that table; D and trimming were resolved from the DNA. The sample lists about 54,000 clones, 90% occurring once. This rearrangement joins TRBV4-1 to TRBJ2-3; tentatively, D is TRBD1 (5 bases). This TCR was sampled from a woman aged 40 to 50 with active COVID-19. Input material: peripheral blood. The DNA for the CDR3 is TGCGCCAGCAGCCAAGAAGGGGCGAGCACAGATACGCAGTATTTT. It specifies CASSQEGASTDTQYF.